These 26 T cell receptor beta chains originate from one sample sequenced in a study of blood T cell repertoires in COVID-19. Produced via immunoSEQ multiplex PCR; TCRdb's table is partial and in-frame only. The data hold more than 300,000 clones, with 88% observed a single time. Sequencing was done on a sample of PBMCs or T cells enriched from blood (not recorded which). The receptors derive from a woman aged 18-30 years who had recovered from COVID-19.

The V and J genes are TRBV19 and TRBJ1-6; D unresolved. Germline V gene lookup returns CDR1 LNHDA and CDR2 SQIVND (reference sequence). The CDR3 consists of 17 residues. Trimming removed 2 bases from V and 4 bases from J, with 15 bases in between. The CDR3 nucleotides read TGTGCCAGTAGTATATCTGGCAGGTACTCTTATAATTCACCCCTCCACTTT. Translated, it gives CASSISGRYSYNSPLHF. Based on the CDR3 plus reference TRBV19 and TRBJ1-6, the full variable domain is DGGITQSPKYLFRKEGQNVTLSCEQNLNHDAMYWYRQDPGQGLRLIYYSQIVNDFQKGDIAEGYSVSREKKESFPLTVTSAQKNPTAFYLCASSISGRYSYNSPLHFGNGTRLTVT.

The gene calls are TRBV5-1 and TRBJ1-1; D uncertain. Trimming removed 0 bases from V and 0 bases from J, with 6 bases in between. The CDR3 covers 14 residues. Germline CDR1 SGHRS, CDR2 YFSETQ. The CDR3 region has the DNA TGCGCCAGCAGCTTGGCGCAGTTGAACACTGAAGCTTTCTTT. Translating gives CASSLAQLNTEAFF.

The chain couples TRBV10-3 to TRBJ2-7; 9 positions agree with TRBD1. The CDR3 has 16 amino acids. The germline gives CDR1 ENHRY, CDR2 SYGVKD. V was pared by 7 bases and J by 2 bases, with 12 bases of the junction left unmatched. The CDR3 is CAITNIPGQGPYEQYF. In DNA, the CDR3 is TGTGCCATCACCAATATCCCGGGACAGGGACCCTACGAGCAGTACTTC.

This chain links TRBV5-6 with TRBJ2-5, with no clear D. Between the trimmed V and J ends, which lost 1 base and 7 bases, there was a span of 14 bases. The CDR3 loop spans 14 amino acids. Germline V gene data show CDR1 as SGHDT and CDR2 as YYEEEE. CDR3 in DNA: TGTGCCAGCAGCTTGTTGGTTAGCCCAGCGACCCAGTACTTC. It yields the protein CASSLLVSPATQYF.

As concerns this clone: The sample carries other DNA sequences with the same CDR3. The genes are TRBV27 and TRBJ1-2, with 7 positions matching TRBD1. Per germline, CDR1 MNHEY and CDR2 SMNVEV (reference sequence). Losses at the gene ends were 0 bases for V and 4 bases for J; bases not matched to a gene: 2. This CDR3 is 14 amino acids long. The CDR3 bases are TGTGCCAGCAGTTTATCGGCAGGGGGCTATGGCTACACCTTC. This sequence encodes CASSLSAGGYGYTF.

This chain links TRBV3-1 (or the pseudogene TRBV3-2) with TRBJ1-6; D uncertain. The germline gives CDR1 LGHDT, CDR2 YNNKEL (reference sequence). The CDR3 sequence is 16 residues long. V was pared by 0 bases and J by 3 bases, with 9 bases between. The CDR3 DNA follows: TGTGCCAGCAGCCAAGATTTAGCTTTCTATAATTCACCCCTCCACTTT. Translated, it gives CASSQDLAFYNSPLHF.

This chain connects TRBV2 to TRBJ2-6; tentative D call: TRBD1 (6 bases). V was shortened by 3 bases and J by 0 bases, with 12 bases between the two germline ends. The CDR3 length is 17 residues. The germline gives CDR1 SNHLY, CDR2 FYNNEI. CDR3 sequence: CASSDGQLYSGANVLTF. The CDR3, as DNA: TGTGCCAGCAGTGATGGACAGTTGTACTCTGGGGCCAACGTCCTGACTTTC. The entire variable domain, with the rest obtained from reference TRBV2 and TRBJ2-6, is as follows: EPEVTQTPSHQVTQMGQEVILRCVPISNHLYFYWYRQILGQKVEFLVSFYNNEISEKSEIFDDQFSVERPDGSNFTLKIRSTKLEDSAMYFCASSDGQLYSGANVLTFGAGSRLTVL.

This sequence joins TRBV19 and TRBJ2-1, with D perhaps matching TRBD2 (6 bases). The germline CDR1 and CDR2 sequences are LNHDA and SQIVND (reference sequence). CDR3 length: 16 amino acids. V lost 6 bases, J lost 4 bases, and 19 bases lay in between. The CDR3 spells CASSQNGGRLYNEQFF. DNA of the CDR3: TGTGCCAGTAGCCAAAACGGGGGACGCCTGTACAATGAGCAGTTCTTC.

The rearrangement joins TRBV7-9 to TRBJ1-1; a possible D gene is TRBD1 (6 bases). V lost 3 bases, J lost 0 bases, and 17 bases lay in between. CDR3 length equals 17 residues. The V gene's germline CDR1 is SEHNR and CDR2 FQNEAQ (reference sequence). As DNA, the CDR3 is TGTGCCAGCAGCTTGGCGATAGGACAGAACATGAACACTGAAGCTTTCTTT. This encodes CASSLAIGQNMNTEAFF. The full variable domain, in which reference TRBV7-9 and TRBJ1-1 provide the parts outside the CDR3, is DTGVSQNPRHKITKRGQNVTFRCDPISEHNRLYWYRQTLGQGPEFLTYFQNEAQLEKSRLLSDRFSAERPKGSFSTLEIQRTEQGDSAMYLCASSLAIGQNMNTEAFFGQGTRLTVV.

In DNA, the CDR3 is TGCGCCAGCAGCTTGGGGGACACGGCCTACGAGCAGTACTTC. As protein: CASSLGDTAYEQYF. The J gene is TRBJ2-7, the V gene TRBV5-1, with D perhaps TRBD1 (6 bases). CDR1 and CDR2 (germline): SGHRS, YFSETQ. CDR3 size: 14 residues. Trimming left V 0 bases short and J 2 bases short, with 9 bases between.

A few counts support this clone. This chain connects TRBV10-3 to TRBJ1-3; TRBD1 aligns across 10 bases. J was trimmed by 7 bases and V by 2 bases; bases with no gene match: 2. The CDR3 totals 14 residues. The germline V gene encodes CDR1 ENHRY and CDR2 SYGVKD. The CDR3 protein is CAISEAGQGNTIYF. CDR3 DNA: TGTGCCATCAGTGAGGCGGGACAGGGGAACACCATATATTTT.

This clone appeared a few times. The rearrangement links TRBV7-9 to TRBJ2-7; a possible D gene is TRBD1 (5 bases). The CDR3 spans 13 residues. Germline V gives CDR1 SEHNR, CDR2 FQNEAQ (reference sequence). V dropped 4 bases and J dropped 3 bases, with 10 bases sitting between them. The CDR3 DNA sequence: TGTGCCAGCAGCTACTACCAGGGCTACGAGCAGTACTTC. It is translated as CASSYYQGYEQYF.

The V and J genes are TRBV6-5 and TRBJ2-7; perhaps TRBD2 as D (6 bases). In germline, CDR1 is MNHEY, CDR2 SVGAGI. V was shortened by 7 bases and J by 0 bases, with 16 bases between the two germline ends. This CDR3 comprises 15 residues. The CDR3 nucleotides are TGTGCCAGCACCAACTACGGGGGAGGCTCCTACGAGCAGTACTTC. Translated: CASTNYGGGSYEQYF.

The genes are TRBV30 and TRBJ1-6; D might be TRBD1 (5 bases). Trimming removed 4 bases at V and 6 bases at J, with 16 bases between. Looked up from germline, CDR1 is GTSNPN and CDR2 is SVGIG (reference sequence). The CDR3 is 15 amino acids. This CDR3 reads CAWNTRIGGNSPLHF. Here the CDR3 DNA reads TGTGCCTGGAACACTAGGATCGGGGGTAATTCACCCCTCCACTTT.

As concerns this clone: Additional DNA sequences in this sample encode the identical CDR3. CDR3 bases: TGTGCCAGCAGTCGAAGACAGGGGGATCAGCCCCAGCATTTT. This sequence encodes CASSRRQGDQPQHF. The V call is TRBV27, the J call TRBJ1-5; TRBD1 aligns across 9 bases. The CDR3 is 14 amino acids. V dropped 5 bases and J dropped 5; count of bases not matched to a gene: 4. Germline CDR1 and CDR2: MNHEY and SMNVEV (reference sequence).

V and J are TRBV2 and TRBJ2-5; 13 nucleotides agree with TRBD2. The V and J ends lost 7 bases and 7 bases, in that order; junction bases with no gene match: 18. Per the germline V gene, CDR1 is SNHLY and CDR2 is FYNNEI. This CDR3 spans 18 amino acids. The CDR3 reads CASTGLAGDARQFGTQYF. CDR3 in DNA: TGTGCCAGCACAGGACTAGCGGGGGATGCCCGCCAATTCGGGACCCAGTACTTC. The full variable domain, in which reference TRBV2 and TRBJ2-5 provide the parts outside the CDR3, is EPEVTQTPSHQVTQMGQEVILRCVPISNHLYFYWYRQILGQKVEFLVSFYNNEISEKSEIFDDQFSVERPDGSNFTLKIRSTKLEDSAMYFCASTGLAGDARQFGTQYFGPGTRLLVL.

V usage is TRBV2 and J usage is TRBJ2-3; tentatively, D is TRBD2 (6 bases). Trimming cost V 6 bases and J 4 bases, with 14 bases left between them. Germline CDR1 and CDR2: SNHLY and FYNNEI. The CDR3 totals 14 residues. CDR3 amino acids: CASRRDEGADTQYF. CDR3 in DNA: TGTGCCAGCAGGCGGGACGAGGGCGCAGATACGCAGTATTTT.

The gene calls are TRBV28 and TRBJ1-4, with 7 positions matching TRBD1. The V gene's germline CDR1 is MDHEN and CDR2 SYDVKM. This CDR3 is 19 amino acids long. V lost 4 bases and J lost 7; bases outside the gene matches: 21. CDR3 region: CASSSPPATGPIRGEKLFF. The CDR3, as DNA: TGTGCCAGCAGTTCGCCGCCCGCGACAGGGCCGATAAGGGGTGAAAAACTGTTTTTT.

This chain connects TRBV6-6 to TRBJ2-1; 7 positions match TRBD1. The CDR3 has 14 amino acids. Germline trimming cut 7 bases from V and 4 bases from J; bases unmatched to any gene: 7. Germline values: CDR1 MNHNY, CDR2 SVGAGI (reference sequence). DNA for the CDR3: TGTGCCAGCAAGGGAACAGGGGATTACAATGAGCAGTTCTTC. It yields the protein CASKGTGDYNEQFF.

The CDR3 coding sequence is TGTGCCAGCAGCGGGACAGGAGGGGGTTTTGGCGAGCAGTACTTC. As protein: CASSGTGGGFGEQYF. The rearrangement links TRBV9 to TRBJ2-7; D possibly corresponds to TRBD1 (7 bases). In germline, CDR1 is SGDLS, CDR2 YYNGEE. The CDR3 contains 15 residues. V was cut by 3 bases and J by 6 bases, with 19 bases left in between.

The V and J genes are TRBV6-5 and TRBJ2-2, with a weak D call TRBD1 (6 bases). The V gene's germline CDR1 is MNHEY and CDR2 SVGAGI. Trimming shortened V by 5 bases and J by 5 bases, and 9 bases separated the two germline ends. CDR3 length: 13 residues. The chain's CDR3 is CASSPGQTGELFF. The DNA for the CDR3 is TGTGCCAGCAGTCCCGGACAGACCGGGGAGCTGTTTTTT.

The chain couples TRBV11-2 to TRBJ2-3, with TRBD2 matching 10 bases. The germline gives CDR1 SGHAT, CDR2 FQNNGV. The CDR3 extends over 16 amino acids. V lost 3 bases and J lost 1; bases outside the gene matches: 4. CDR3 coding DNA: TGTGCCAGCAGCTTGAGCGGGGGGGCGGGCACAGATACGCAGTATTTT. Protein sequence: CASSLSGGAGTDTQYF.

The rearrangement joins TRBV5-5 to TRBJ2-6; D not certain. CDR3 length: 16 residues. The V and J ends lost 1 base and 4 bases respectively, with 12 bases between them. Germline V gives CDR1 SGHKS, CDR2 YYEKEE (reference sequence). The chain's CDR3 is CASSLSWANGANVLTF. CDR3 bases: TGTGCCAGCAGCTTGTCCTGGGCAAACGGGGCCAACGTCCTGACTTTC.

As DNA, the CDR3 is TGTGCCAGTAGTCCGATAGCAGGGCCCTACGAGCAGTACTTC. This translates into CASSPIAGPYEQYF. The rearrangement uses TRBV19 and TRBJ2-7; perhaps TRBD1 as D (5 bases). V was pared by 5 bases and J by 2 bases, with 13 bases between. Germline CDR1 LNHDA, CDR2 SQIVND (reference sequence). The CDR3 loop spans 14 amino acids.

The chain employs TRBV4-1 and TRBJ2-7, with unresolved D. Germline V gene lookup returns CDR1 MGHRA and CDR2 YSYEKL. The V end was cut by 1 base, the J end by 0 bases, with 7 bases between. This CDR3 is built from 14 residues. The CDR3 reads CASSQGVNSYEQYF. The CDR3 bases are TGCGCCAGCAGCCAAGGTGTCAACTCCTACGAGCAGTACTTC.

The chain employs TRBV10-3 and TRBJ1-5; D unresolved. Germline CDR1 is ENHRY and CDR2 is SYGVKD. The CDR3 contains 14 residues. V lost 0 bases and J 1 base, leaving 4 bases between the germline ends. The CDR3 bases are TGTGCCATCAGTGAGTCCATCAGCAATCAGCCCCAGCATTTT. It specifies CAISESISNQPQHF.